The clone carrying this TCR beta chain was seen a handful of times. TCRdb reprocessed the 5' RACE reads via MiXCR and lists one record per CDR3 protein. The top ten hold about a fifth of the sample, which has some 350,000 distinct CDR3 sequences, 13% seen once. Germline V CDR1 and CDR2: MNHEY, SVGAGI. V was clipped by 6 bases and J by 2 bases, with 17 bases between them. The CDR3 extends over 15 amino acids. The record originates from a study of T-cell memory formation after mild COVID-19. The receptor's source is a man in his late teens or twenties who had mild COVID-19 (a few samples of this study predate the infection). Cell type and time point are not known. Sequences were obtained from PBMCs or a T cell subset sorted from them (not recorded which). The gene calls are TRBV6-5 and TRBJ2-7; TRBD1 might be the D (6 bases). For the CDR3, the DNA is TGTGCCAGCAGCTCGGGACACGACGACCCCTACGAGCAGTACTTC. Translated: CASSSGHDDPYEQYF.